This T cell receptor beta chain was captured in a study of T cells expressing NK-cell markers. The wider study: Seven donors tested HCMV-seropositive and one tested seronegative among the eight sequenced.

Study conclusions and caveats: Of the CD8+ T cell pool in several donors, roughly 1.0-7.5% was accounted for by dominant NKG2C+ clonotypes.

Concerning this clonotype: Its antigen is undetermined.

TCRdb re-analyzed the 5' RACE reads; it lists each CDR3 protein once, without DNA. This repertoire comprises 500,000 to 700,000 distinct CDR3 sequences; its ten largest clones make up roughly 3.6%. The receptor's source is a man between 18 and 29 years old in good health. The sample taken for sequencing was blood T cells: a sorted CD56 or NKG2C T cell subset, CD4+ or CD8+ T cells, or bulk PBMC T cells (not recorded which).

The CDR3 protein is CASSQRWGEQYF. V is TRBV3-1 and J is TRBJ2-7; TCRdb's D call, TRBD1, is unchecked because there is no DNA. Germline assignment: CDR1 LGHDT and CDR2 YNNKEL (reference sequence). The CDR3 length is 12 residues.